This T cell receptor beta chain was retrieved from a study of CD8+CD57+ T cells in acquired aplastic anemia. In the study overall: Sorted CD4+ and CD8+ cells gave a mean 3.2 ug DNA, range about 0.19 to 27.4 ug.

V lost 5 bases, J lost 13 bases, and 10 bases stayed unmatched. Germline V gene sequence: CDR1 SEHNR, CDR2 FQNEAQ (reference sequence). The CDR3 sequence is 12 residues long. Patients picked for sequencing had shown CD8+CD57+ cell expansion detected by flow cytometry. Every patient was diagnosed with severe acquired aplastic anemia. By the time of blood sampling, patients had still received no therapy. The TCR beta profiling, which covered VDJ combination and CDR3 sequence, was carried out using genomic DNA as the template. TCRdb re-derived calls from the reads in MiXCR, one entry per CDR3 protein. Of around 430,000 distinct CDR3 sequences in the sample, roughly 34% were seen once. Whole-study findings and limits: Patients and controls shared some 29 CD8+ CDR3 sequences, which appeared highly expressed in patients and within their immunodominant clones.

Worth noting for this clonotype: Antigen unknown. Since a much larger clone is just one base distant, this may be a read error.

The sequencing sample was made of sorted CD4+, CD8+, or CD8+CD57+ T cells (not recorded which) from PBMCs. This sequence originates from a human donor with aplastic anemia. The chain uses TRBV7-9 and TRBJ1-2; 7 bases map to TRBD1. DNA of the CDR3: TGTGCCAGCAGCCGTCTCGACAGGGTAACCACCTTC. Translation gives CASSRLDRVTTF.